The 5 T cell receptor beta chains below were found in one sample sequenced in a study of glioma-infiltrating T cells. TCR alpha and beta CDR3 regions were amplified from RNA using iRepertoire nested multiplex PCR. Using its own MiXCR run on the multiplex PCR reads, TCRdb lists one record per CDR3 protein. The table shows roughly 200,000 distinct CDR3 sequences, with more than 35% occurring only once. Sequencing was performed on glioma tissue, nonneoplastic brain tissue, or PBMCs (not recorded which). The source of these receptors is a human donor with low-grade glioma or glioblastoma, undergoing nonglioma brain surgery, or in good health (not recorded which).

Concerning this clonotype itself: A much larger clone lies one base from this, so it may be a read error. The chain employs TRBV6-2 or TRBV6-3 and TRBJ2-1; D possibly uses TRBD1 or TRBD2 (5 bases each). The CDR3 is 14 amino acids. The germline V gene encodes CDR1 MNHEY and CDR2 SVGEGT. This chain's CDR3 is CASRKWDGYNEQLF. The CDR3 DNA reads as TGTGCCAGCAGAAAATGGGACGGATACAATGAGCAGCTCTTC.

Remarks on this clonotype: A much larger clone differs from this one at a single base, so this may be a read error. V is TRBV7-2 and J is TRBJ2-3; 15 bases align to TRBD2. This CDR3 is 17 amino acids long. The V gene's germline CDR1 is SGHTA and CDR2 FQGNSA. V trimming: 4 bases; J trimming: 5 bases; junction bases outside the gene matches: 7. CDR3 protein: CASSSGLAGGRVDTQYF. CDR3 DNA: TGTGCCAGCAGCTCCGGACTAGCGGGAGGGAGAGTAGATACGCAGTATTTT.

In this sample, this clonotype turned up many times. The J gene is TRBJ1-3, the V gene TRBV6-1; the D is unclear. CDR1 and CDR2 (germline): MNHNS, SASEGT. This CDR3 comprises 15 residues. V dropped 1 base and J dropped 2 bases, with 9 bases sitting between them. The CDR3 is CASSEGPEAGNTIYF. The CDR3 DNA sequence: TGTGCCAGCAGTGAAGGGCCCGAAGCTGGAAACACCATATATTTT.

The sample holds a few counts of this clonotype. The rearrangement joins TRBV5-5 to TRBJ1-1; 10 bases match TRBD1. CDR1 SGHKS and CDR2 YYEKEE come from the germline V gene (reference sequence). This CDR3 is built from 13 residues. The V gene end was trimmed by 3 bases and the J gene end by 4 bases; junction bases not matched to a gene: 0. In DNA form, the CDR3 reads TGTGCCAGCAGCTGGACAGGGGGCACTGAAGCTTTCTTT. Amino acid sequence: CASSWTGGTEAFF.

This clonotype was recorded many times. This rearrangement joins TRBV6-1 to TRBJ2-7; 7 nucleotides agree with TRBD1. Germline V gene data show CDR1 as MNHNS and CDR2 as SASEGT. Unmatched junction bases numbered 7, after V lost 4 bases and J lost 4 bases. The CDR3 totals 14 residues. The CDR3 DNA follows: TGTGCCAGCAGTGCCGGACAGGTTGGATACGAGCAGTACTTC. Its protein product is CASSAGQVGYEQYF.